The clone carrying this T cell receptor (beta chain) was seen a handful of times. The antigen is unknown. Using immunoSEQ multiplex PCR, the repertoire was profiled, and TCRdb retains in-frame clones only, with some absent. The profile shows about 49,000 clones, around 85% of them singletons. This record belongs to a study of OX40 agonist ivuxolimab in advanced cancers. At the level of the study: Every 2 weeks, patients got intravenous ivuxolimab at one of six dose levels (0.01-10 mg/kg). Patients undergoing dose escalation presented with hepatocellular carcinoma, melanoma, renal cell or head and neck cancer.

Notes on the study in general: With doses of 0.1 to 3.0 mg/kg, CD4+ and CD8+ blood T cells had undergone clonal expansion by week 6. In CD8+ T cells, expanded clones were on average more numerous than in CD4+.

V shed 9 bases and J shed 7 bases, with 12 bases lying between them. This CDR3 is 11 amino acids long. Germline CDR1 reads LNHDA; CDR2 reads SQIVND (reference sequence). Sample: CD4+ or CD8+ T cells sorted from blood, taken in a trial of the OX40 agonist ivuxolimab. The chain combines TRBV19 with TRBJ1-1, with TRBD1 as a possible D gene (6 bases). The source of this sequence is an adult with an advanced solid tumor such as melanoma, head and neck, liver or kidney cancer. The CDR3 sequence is CASQGGVEAFF. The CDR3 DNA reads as TGTGCCAGCCAAGGGGGGGTTGAAGCTTTCTTT. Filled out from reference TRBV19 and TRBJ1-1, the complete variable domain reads DGGITQSPKYLFRKEGQNVTLSCEQNLNHDAMYWYRQDPGQGLRLIYYSQIVNDFQKGDIAEGYSVSREKKESFPLTVTSAQKNPTAFYLCASQGGVEAFFGQGTRLTVV.